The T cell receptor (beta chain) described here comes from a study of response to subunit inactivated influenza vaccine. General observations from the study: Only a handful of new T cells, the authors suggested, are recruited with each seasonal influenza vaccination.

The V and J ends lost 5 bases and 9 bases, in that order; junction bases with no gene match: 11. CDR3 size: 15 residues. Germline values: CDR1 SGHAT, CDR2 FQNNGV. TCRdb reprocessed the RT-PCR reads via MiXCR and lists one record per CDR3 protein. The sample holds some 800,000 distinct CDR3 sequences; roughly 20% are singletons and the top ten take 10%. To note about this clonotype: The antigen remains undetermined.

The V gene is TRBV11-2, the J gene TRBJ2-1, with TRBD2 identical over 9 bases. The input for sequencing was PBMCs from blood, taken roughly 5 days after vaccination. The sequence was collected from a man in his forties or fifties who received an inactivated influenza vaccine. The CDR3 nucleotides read TGTGCCAGCAGCCTCGGGGCGGGGGGGCCTGCTGAGCAGTTCTTC. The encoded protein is CASSLGAGGPAEQFF.